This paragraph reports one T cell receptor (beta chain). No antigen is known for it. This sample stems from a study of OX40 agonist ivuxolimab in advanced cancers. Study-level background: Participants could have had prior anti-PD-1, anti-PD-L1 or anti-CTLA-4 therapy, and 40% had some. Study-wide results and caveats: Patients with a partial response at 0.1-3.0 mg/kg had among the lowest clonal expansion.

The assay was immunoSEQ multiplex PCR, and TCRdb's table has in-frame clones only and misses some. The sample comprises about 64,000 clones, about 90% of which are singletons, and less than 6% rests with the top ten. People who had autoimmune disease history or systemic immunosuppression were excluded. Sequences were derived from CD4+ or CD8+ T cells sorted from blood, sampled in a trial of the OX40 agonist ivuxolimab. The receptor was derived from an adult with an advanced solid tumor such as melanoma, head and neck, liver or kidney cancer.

CDR3 sequence reads: CASSPRGPGNTIYF. CDR3 in DNA: TGTGCCAGCAGCCCCAGGGGGCCAGGAAACACCATATATTTT. The J gene is TRBJ1-3, the V gene TRBV5-6; 8 bases are shared with TRBD1. Germline loops: CDR1 SGHDT, CDR2 YYEEEE. V gave up 4 bases and J gave up 4 bases; unmatched junction bases: 4. This CDR3 spans 14 amino acids. The full variable domain, rest sourced from reference TRBV5-6 and TRBJ1-3, is DAGVTQSPTHLIKTRGQQVTLRCSPKSGHDTVSWYQQALGQGPQFIFQYYEEEERQRGNFPDRFSGHQFPNYSSELNVNALLLGDSALYLCASSPRGPGNTIYFGEGSWLTVV.